These T cell receptor beta chains were read from a single sample in a study of molecular identifiers for immune sequencing clone quantification. TCRdb itself ran the PCR reads through MiXCR, one entry per CDR3 protein. Found here are around 100,000 distinct CDR3 sequences, roughly 34% of them singletons; the top ten hold 4% to 5%. The sample taken for sequencing was naive CD8+ T cells from blood, with Jurkat cell RNA spiked in. All receptors come from a human donor in good health. Some libraries in this study had Jurkat cell RNA spiked in. Both conserved end residues are part of each CDR3. Fields, in order: J gene, V gene, D gene, clone size, CDR3 protein, CDR3 DNA. The D gene is left open where the match is weak. Only part of the rows carry a size: once, few, many, or a class if the clone is expanded.

>TRBJ1-4|TRBV28|TRBD1|.
CASSSGQHNEKLFF
TGTGCCAGCAGTTCGGGACAGCATAATGAAAAACTGTTTTTT
>TRBJ2-4|TRBV18|TRBD2|medium-sized
CASSPLAGESPKNIQYF
TGTGCCAGCTCACCTTTAGCGGGAGAATCCCCCAAAAACATTCAGTACTTC
>TRBJ2-7|TRBV28|.|many
CASRPPGDTYEQYF
TGTGCCAGCAGACCCCCGGGGGATACGTACGAGCAGTACTTC
>TRBJ2-7|TRBV18|.|.
CASSPPGYQGGISYELYF
TGTGCCAGCTCACCACCGGGGTACCAGGGGGGGATCTCCTACGAGCTGTACTTC
>TRBJ2-6|TRBV19|TRBD1|.
CASWDRTSSGANVLTF
TGTGCCAGTTGGGACAGGACCTCCTCTGGGGCCAACGTCCTGACTTTC
>TRBJ2-1|TRBV20-1|.|.
CSARREANEQFF
TGCAGTGCTAGAAGGGAGGCCAATGAGCAGTTCTTC
>TRBJ1-5|TRBV9|.|few
CASSVDINQPQHF
TGTGCCAGCAGCGTGGACATCAATCAGCCCCAGCATTTT
>TRBJ2-7|TRBV27|.|.
CASSFLGTREQYF
TGTGCCAGCAGTTTTCTGGGGACCCGCGAGCAGTACTTC
>TRBJ2-3|TRBV29-1|.|many
CSVEGTSTDTQYF
TGCAGCGTTGAAGGGACTAGCACAGATACGCAGTATTTT
>TRBJ2-7|TRBV12-3/TRBV12-4|.|few
CASSFLLSAEQYF
TGTGCCAGCAGTTTTTTACTATCCGCCGAGCAGTACTTC
>TRBJ2-1|TRBV20-1|.|.
CSARGESNEQFF
TGCAGTGCTAGAGGGGAAAGCAATGAGCAGTTCTTC
>TRBJ1-1|TRBV4-1|.|.
CASSQDGRGGYSNTEAFF
TGCGCCAGCAGCCAAGACGGCCGCGGGGGGTATTCGAACACTGAAGCTTTCTTT
>TRBJ2-7|TRBV20-1|.|few
CSASVGSSYEQYF
TGCAGTGCTTCCGTGGGCTCCTCCTACGAGCAGTACTTC
>TRBJ1-2|TRBV10-3|.|many
CAIRTGQSYTF
TGTGCCATCAGGACAGGTCAAAGCTACACCTTC
>TRBJ1-1|TRBV5-6|.|few
CASSFRRDGTEAFF
TGTGCCAGCAGCTTCAGACGGGACGGCACTGAAGCTTTCTTT
>TRBJ2-3|TRBV28|.|.
CASSQPPPSMGYTDTQYF
TGTGCCAGCAGTCAACCCCCCCCGAGTATGGGATACACAGATACGCAGTATTTT
>TRBJ2-3|TRBV19|TRBD2|few
CASSLGLAGGELTDTQYF
TGTGCCAGTAGCCTGGGGCTAGCGGGAGGGGAACTCACAGATACGCAGTATTTT
>TRBJ2-2|TRBV28|TRBD2|many
CASSFPGSGNVDTGELFF
TGTGCCAGCAGTTTCCCCGGCAGCGGGAACGTTGACACCGGGGAGCTGTTTTTT